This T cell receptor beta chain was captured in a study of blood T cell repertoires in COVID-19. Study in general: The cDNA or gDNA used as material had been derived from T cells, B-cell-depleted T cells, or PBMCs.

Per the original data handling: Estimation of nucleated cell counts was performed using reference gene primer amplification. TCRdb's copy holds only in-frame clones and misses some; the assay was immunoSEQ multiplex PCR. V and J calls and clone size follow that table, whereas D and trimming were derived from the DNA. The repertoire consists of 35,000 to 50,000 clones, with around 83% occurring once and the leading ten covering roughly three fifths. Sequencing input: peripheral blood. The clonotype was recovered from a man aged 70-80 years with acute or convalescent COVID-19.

In DNA, the CDR3 is TGTGCCAGCAGAAATAGGGGTTCTGGCAATCAGCCCCAGCATTTT. Its protein product is CASRNRGSGNQPQHF. The V and J genes are TRBV6-5 and TRBJ1-5; D possibly corresponds to TRBD1 (5 bases). V gave up 6 bases and J gave up 2 bases, with 14 bases separating them. This CDR3 spans 15 amino acids. CDR1 and CDR2 (germline): MNHEY, SVGAGI.